This T cell receptor (beta chain) originates from a study of T cell repertoires in cytomegalovirus infection. Study in general: Well-studied HLA-B-restricted CMV epitopes were used in the study alongside recently identified HLA-C-restricted ones. TCR beta signatures that were public indicated CMV infection and matching HLA type.

The CDR3 consists of 16 residues. CDR1 is SGHTA, CDR2 FQGNSA, per germline. Trimming took 3 bases from V and 4 from J; bases not matched to a gene: 5. Study-wide results and limits: Summed frequency of shared TCR beta families picked out CMV carriers who also had the relevant HLA. The ex vivo response was dominated by HLA-C-restricted CMV-specific TCR beta clonotypes.

Worth noting for this clonotype: Its antigen is not identified.

TCRdb analysed the reads with MiXCR anew, one entry per CDR3 protein. Here the sample spans approximately 910,000 distinct CDR3 sequences, about a third being singletons. The chain couples TRBV7-2 to TRBJ2-2; 10 bases are shared with TRBD2. The sample was cultured CD8+ T cells from PBMCs, taken from culture after CMV antigen stimulation. The source of this sequence is a human donor in good health (CMV status not recorded). Some clones in this sample may be carry-over from other donors' samples. Written as DNA, the CDR3 is TGTGCCAGCAGCTTTAGCGGGGGGACGATCACCGGGGAGCTGTTTTTT. This gives the protein CASSFSGGTITGELFF.